The 10 T cell receptor beta chains below were found in one sample sequenced in a study of T cell changes during pregnancy in multiple sclerosis. TCRdb's copy holds only in-frame clones and misses some; the assay was immunoSEQ multiplex PCR. The data show 45,000 to 55,000 clones, with approximately 92% seen just once and 0.15% to 0.2% held by the top ten. The material sequenced was CD4+ T cells from peripheral blood mononuclear cells, taken after pregnancy. These receptors were collected from a female donor in good health, enrolled as a control in a pregnancy study.

In DNA, the CDR3 is TGTGCCAGCAGTTACTCTGTACAGGGAGTTACTGAAGCTTTCTTT. Its protein is CASSYSVQGVTEAFF. The V and J genes are TRBV6-5 and TRBJ1-1, with D possibly TRBD1 on 6 matching bases. Germline V CDR1 and CDR2: MNHEY, SVGAGI. V lost 0 bases and J lost 5, with 13 bases in between. There are 15 residues in the CDR3.

This sequence joins TRBV7-9 and TRBJ2-4, with no clear D. CDR1 and CDR2 from the germline V gene are SEHNR and FQNEAQ (reference sequence). V lost 5 bases to trimming and J lost 1 base, with 12 bases between them. The CDR3 sequence is 15 residues long. CDR3 nucleotides: TGTGCCAGCAGCCGTAGTGGAGCGGCCAAAAACATTCAGTACTTC. Its translation is CASSRSGAAKNIQYF.

The genes are TRBV6-1 and TRBJ1-6; 9 bases agree with TRBD1. This CDR3 has 14 amino acids. Germline-derived CDR1 and CDR2 are MNHNS and SASEGT. J gave up 10 bases and V 5 bases, and 6 bases lay outside the gene matches. DNA of the CDR3: TGTGCCAGCAGTTTTACAGGGGGCGAATCACCCCTCCACTTT. Protein product: CASSFTGGESPLHF.

This clone appeared once. A read error may produce the germline difference seen at one junction end. The V call is TRBV7-7, the J call TRBJ2-1, with 10 bases matching TRBD1. Germline V gene lookup returns CDR1 SSHAT and CDR2 FNYEAQ (reference sequence). This CDR3 contains 13 residues. The CDR3 protein is CASSSGQGGEQFF. Here the CDR3 DNA reads TGTGCTAGCAGCTCAGGACAGGGGGGTGAGCAGTTCTTC.

The chain employs TRBV7-9 and TRBJ1-1; D possibly corresponds to TRBD1 (5 bases). Trimming cost V 5 bases and J 2 bases, with 9 bases left between them. Per germline, CDR1 SEHNR and CDR2 FQNEAQ (reference sequence). The CDR3 length is 13 residues. Written as DNA, the CDR3 is TGTGCCAGCAGCGCTCAGGGAAACACTGAAGCTTTCTTT. It specifies CASSAQGNTEAFF. Full variable domain (missing parts from reference TRBV7-9 and TRBJ1-1): DTGVSQNPRHKITKRGQNVTFRCDPISEHNRLYWYRQTLGQGPEFLTYFQNEAQLEKSRLLSDRFSAERPKGSFSTLEIQRTEQGDSAMYLCASSAQGNTEAFFGQGTRLTVV.

The gene calls are TRBV28 and TRBJ2-7, with D perhaps matching TRBD1 (6 bases). Germline values: CDR1 MDHEN, CDR2 SYDVKM. This CDR3 spans 12 amino acids. V shed 10 bases and J shed 3 bases, with 13 bases lying between them. In DNA, the CDR3 is TGTGCCACCGGGGACACCAACTACGAGCAGTACTTC. This translates into CATGDTNYEQYF.

The chain links TRBV5-4 to TRBJ2-6; the D gene is possibly TRBD1 (6 bases). The germline V and J ends were trimmed by 2 bases and 0 bases, with 15 bases remaining between them. The CDR3 covers 18 residues. The germline V gene has CDR1 SGHNT and CDR2 YYREEE (reference sequence). CDR3 DNA sequence: TGTGCCAGCAGCTTTCCCCCGGGACACAGCTCTGGGGCCAACGTCCTGACTTTC. This encodes CASSFPPGHSSGANVLTF.

The genes are TRBV4-1 and TRBJ2-3; 8 nucleotides match TRBD1. Germline V gene sequence: CDR1 MGHRA, CDR2 YSYEKL. Trimming removed 2 bases from V and 8 bases from J; junction bases left unmatched: 3. This CDR3 is built from 13 residues. This CDR3 reads CASSQKDRATQYF. In DNA, the CDR3 is TGCGCCAGCAGCCAAAAGGACAGGGCTACGCAGTATTTT.

This chain links TRBV6-5 with TRBJ2-7; D is unclear. Deletions cut 0 bases from V and 3 bases from J, with 12 bases between. The germline gives CDR1 MNHEY, CDR2 SVGAGI. This CDR3 is built from 15 residues. CDR3 DNA sequence: TGTGCCAGCAGTTACTCGACGACTTCAATCTACGAGCAGTACTTC. It encodes CASSYSTTSIYEQYF.

The rearrangement joins TRBV19 to TRBJ2-6, with D maybe TRBD1 (6 bases). Germline CDR1 is LNHDA and CDR2 is SQIVND (reference sequence). Between the trimmed V and J ends, which lost 5 bases and 2 bases, there was a span of 10 bases. The CDR3 is 15 residues long. The CDR3 loop is CASSGNRAGANVLTF. In nucleotides, the CDR3 is TGTGCCAGTAGTGGTAACAGGGCTGGGGCCAACGTCCTGACTTTC. The whole variable domain, remainder taken from reference TRBV19 and TRBJ2-6, is DGGITQSPKYLFRKEGQNVTLSCEQNLNHDAMYWYRQDPGQGLRLIYYSQIVNDFQKGDIAEGYSVSREKKESFPLTVTSAQKNPTAFYLCASSGNRAGANVLTFGAGSRLTVL.